Below are 9 T cell receptor beta chains sequenced from a single sample in a study of T cells in Graves' hyperthyroidism and ophthalmopathy. From RNA transcripts, TCR beta CDR3 regions were amplified. RT-PCR in the first round (using the HTBI primer set) targeted the TCR CDR3. TCRdb fed the multiplex PCR reads into MiXCR, producing one record per CDR3 protein. The sample includes 450,000 to 650,000 distinct CDR3 sequences, less than 25% seen only once; the top ten take approximately 25%. The sample taken for sequencing was blood. Receptors originate from a man aged 18-30 years with Graves' hyperthyroidism.

This clonotype was detected ten times or more. The chain couples TRBV15 to TRBJ1-5, with D tentatively TRBD1 (5 bases). The CDR3 is made up of 14 amino acids. Trimming stripped 3 bases from V and 2 bases from J, with 8 bases between. CDR1 is LNHNV and CDR2 is YYDKDF in the germline V gene (reference sequence). CDR3 protein: CATSSQGRNQPQHF. The CDR3 DNA follows: TGTGCCACCAGCAGCCAGGGTCGCAATCAGCCCCAGCATTTT.

This sequence joins TRBV6-5 and TRBJ1-2; weak D call: TRBD1 (6 bases). Germline CDR1 and CDR2: MNHEY and SVGAGI. Trimming removed 4 bases from V and 3 bases from J, with 12 bases in between. The CDR3 runs 14 residues. This CDR3 is CASSSRGGYYGYTF. Written as DNA, the CDR3 is TGTGCCAGCAGTTCCAGGGGAGGCTACTATGGCTACACCTTC.

This clonotype was seen at least ten times. The CDR3 region has the DNA TGTGCCAGCAGACCAGCAGGGGATACCTATGGCTACACCTTC. Its protein product is CASRPAGDTYGYTF. This sequence joins TRBV6-1 and TRBJ1-2; maybe TRBD1 (6 bases). The CDR3 loop spans 14 amino acids. Trimming removed 6 bases from V and 4 bases from J, with 15 bases in between. Germline CDR1 MNHNS, CDR2 SASEGT.

This chain's CDR3 is CASSLTGEQETQYF. The CDR3, as DNA: TGTGCCAGCAGTTTGACAGGGGAACAAGAGACCCAGTACTTC. The chain combines TRBV28 with TRBJ2-5; 8 bases are shared with TRBD1. Losses at the gene ends were 3 bases for V and 2 bases for J; bases not matched to a gene: 2. The CDR3 length is 14 residues. Germline V gene data show CDR1 as MDHEN and CDR2 as SYDVKM.

The chain has TRBV7-9 and TRBJ2-7; D remains unclear. The CDR3 length is 14 residues. The germline V and J ends were trimmed by 4 bases and 6 bases, with 16 bases remaining between them. Per the germline V gene, CDR1 is SEHNR and CDR2 is FQNEAQ (reference sequence). CDR3 sequence reads: CASSSSLHHLEQYF. Written as DNA, the CDR3 is TGTGCCAGCAGCTCCAGTCTTCACCACCTCGAGCAGTACTTC.

On this clonotype itself: This may be a read error: a much more frequent sequence differs by one nucleotide. No conserved phenylalanine or tryptophan is present at the end of the CDR3, so a read error is the likely explanation. The chain has TRBV6-2 or TRBV6-3 and TRBJ1-5; tentative D call: TRBD1 (6 bases). CDR1 is MNHEY and CDR2 is SVGEGT in the germline V gene. The V end lost 9 bases, the J end lost 5 bases, and 17 bases lay between the germline ends. The CDR3 is 14 amino acids. CDR3 in amino acids: CASQGGGGHQPQHY. The DNA for the CDR3 is TGTGCCAGTCAGGGCGGGGGCGGACATCAGCCCCAGCATTAT.

This clonotype was picked up many times. The genes are TRBV6-5 and TRBJ2-2; no definite D call. CDR1 and CDR2 from the germline V gene are MNHEY and SVGAGI. This CDR3 contains 17 residues. The V end lost 2 bases, the J end lost 4 bases, and 17 bases lay between the germline ends. CDR3 in amino acids: CASSYPGRRSSTGELFF. As DNA, the CDR3 is TGTGCCAGCAGTTACCCAGGACGTAGATCGTCCACCGGGGAGCTGTTTTTT.

This clonotype came up many times. The rearrangement uses TRBV30 and TRBJ1-1; no clear D. This CDR3 region has 14 residues. V was pared by 0 bases and J by 1 base, with 9 bases between. Germline loops: CDR1 GTSNPN, CDR2 SVGIG (reference sequence). The CDR3 loop is CAWSVDEGNTEAFF. CDR3 nucleotide sequence: TGTGCCTGGAGTGTAGACGAGGGGAACACTGAAGCTTTCTTT.

This clonotype was seen ten or more times. The gene calls are TRBV10-3 and TRBJ1-2; D gene unclear. Per the germline V gene, CDR1 is ENHRY and CDR2 is SYGVKD. The germline V and J ends were trimmed by 0 bases and 8 bases, with 7 bases remaining between them. The CDR3 is 12 amino acids. This chain's CDR3 is CAISESFGGYTF. CDR3 bases: TGTGCCATCAGTGAGTCGTTCGGCGGCTACACCTTC.